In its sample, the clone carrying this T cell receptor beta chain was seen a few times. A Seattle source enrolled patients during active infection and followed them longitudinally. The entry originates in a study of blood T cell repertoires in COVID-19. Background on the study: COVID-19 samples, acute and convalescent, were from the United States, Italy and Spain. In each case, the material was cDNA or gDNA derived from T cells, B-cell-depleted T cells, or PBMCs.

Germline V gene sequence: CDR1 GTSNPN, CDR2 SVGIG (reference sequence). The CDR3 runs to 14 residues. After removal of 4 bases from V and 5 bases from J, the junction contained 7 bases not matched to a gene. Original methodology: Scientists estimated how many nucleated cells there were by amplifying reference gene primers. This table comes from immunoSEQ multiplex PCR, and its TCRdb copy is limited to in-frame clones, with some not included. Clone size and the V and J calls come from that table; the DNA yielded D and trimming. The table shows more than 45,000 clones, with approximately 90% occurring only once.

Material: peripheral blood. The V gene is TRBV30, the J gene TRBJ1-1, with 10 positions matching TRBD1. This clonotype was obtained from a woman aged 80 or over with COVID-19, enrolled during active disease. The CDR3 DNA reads TGTGCCTGGAATAGACAGGGGGCTGGGACTGAAGCTTTCTTT. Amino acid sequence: CAWNRQGAGTEAFF. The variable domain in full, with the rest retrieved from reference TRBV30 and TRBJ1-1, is SQTIHQWPATLVQPVGSPLSLECTVEGTSNPNLYWYRQAAGRGLQLLFYSVGIGQISSEVPQNLSASRPQDRQFILSSKKLLLSDSGFYLCAWNRQGAGTEAFFGQGTRLTVV.